This T cell receptor (beta chain) was sequenced in a study of blood T cell repertoires in COVID-19. Under the authors' procedure: Reference gene primer amplification gave nucleated cell count estimates. Generated by immunoSEQ multiplex PCR, the TCRdb table keeps only in-frame clones and is missing some. V, J and clone size are taken as reported in that table, and D and trimming were inferred from the DNA itself. The table lists roughly 250,000 clones, roughly 84% of them singletons, with about 0.93% in the top ten. CDR3 length: 16 residues. Trimming at V came to 1 base and at J to 3 bases, leaving 3 bases not matched to a gene. CDR1 is LNHNV, CDR2 YYDKDF, per germline (reference sequence).

Sequenced: peripheral blood. The receptor was derived from a man aged 35 to 55 with acute or convalescent COVID-19. This sequence joins TRBV15 and TRBJ1-5, with 10 positions matching TRBD1. For the CDR3, the DNA is TGTGCCACCAGCAGAGGACAGGGGGCACTCAATCAGCCCCAGCATTTT. This translates into CATSRGQGALNQPQHF.